These 10 T cell receptor beta chains came from one sample sequenced in a study of blood T cell repertoires in COVID-19. Data came from immunoSEQ multiplex PCR; TCRdb stores just in-frame clones and leaves some out. The sample has under 300,000 clones, 82% seen once. Sequencing was done on a sample of PBMCs or T cells enriched from blood (not recorded which). Receptors were obtained from a man aged 40-55 years who had recovered from COVID-19.

This sequence joins TRBV6-2 or TRBV6-3 and TRBJ2-5; 9 bases are a match to TRBD2. CDR1 is MNHEY and CDR2 is SVGEGT in the germline V gene. The CDR3 sequence is 14 residues long. V trimming: 6 bases; J trimming: 5 bases; junction bases outside the gene matches: 7. DNA of the CDR3: TGTGCCAGCAGCGCGGGGGGGCCGGGTGAGACCCAGTACTTC. Protein: CASSAGGPGETQYF.

The chain is built from TRBV7-8 and TRBJ2-5; 7 bases map to TRBD2. Looked up from germline, CDR1 is SGHVS and CDR2 is FQNEAQ. Germline trimming cut 4 bases from V and 1 base from J; bases unmatched to any gene: 6. The CDR3 extends over 15 amino acids. The DNA of the CDR3 is TGTGCCAGCAGCTCTCCTAGCGGTTCCCAAGAGACCCAGTACTTC. Encoded protein: CASSSPSGSQETQYF.

The chain couples TRBV30 to TRBJ2-1; D remains ambiguous. Trimming took 5 bases from V and 1 from J, leaving 15 bases between them. The V gene's germline CDR1 is GTSNPN and CDR2 SVGIG (reference sequence). The CDR3 totals 15 residues. The CDR3 DNA reads as TGTGCCTGGGACGCCCCGCGGTGGTCCTACAATGAGCAGTTCTTC. Translated: CAWDAPRWSYNEQFF. The full variable domain, completed using reference TRBV30 and TRBJ2-1, is SQTIHQWPATLVQPVGSPLSLECTVEGTSNPNLYWYRQAAGRGLQLLFYSVGIGQISSEVPQNLSASRPQDRQFILSSKKLLLSDSGFYLCAWDAPRWSYNEQFFGPGTRLTVL.

This clone occurred a few times. This chain connects TRBV10-3 to TRBJ1-2; D is uncertain. The CDR3 has 13 amino acids. Per the germline V gene, CDR1 is ENHRY and CDR2 is SYGVKD. The V gene lost 0 bases and the J gene lost 8 bases, with 10 bases spanning the gap. CDR3 DNA: TGTGCCATCAGTGAGTCAGACACCGGCGGCTACACCTTC. Its translation is CAISESDTGGYTF.

This clone was observed a handful of times. The chain has TRBV5-4 and TRBJ2-5; D is possibly TRBD1 (6 bases). CDR1 and CDR2 from the germline V gene are SGHNT and YYREEE (reference sequence). The CDR3 sequence is 15 residues long. V was clipped by 1 base and J by 0 bases, with 10 bases between them. CDR3 sequence: CASSLRTGYQETQYF. DNA for the CDR3: TGTGCCAGCAGCTTGCGCACAGGGTACCAAGAGACCCAGTACTTC.

A few counts support this clone. The chain couples TRBV6-5 to TRBJ2-2; D is undetermined. This CDR3 is built from 13 residues. V lost 0 bases to trimming and J lost 4 bases, with 3 bases between them. The germline V gene encodes CDR1 MNHEY and CDR2 SVGAGI. The CDR3 nucleotides are TGTGCCAGCAGTTACTCGGCCACCGGGGAGCTGTTTTTT. Its translation: CASSYSATGELFF.

The chain carries TRBV7-6 and TRBJ1-6, with 7 positions matching TRBD1. The CDR3 is made up of 15 amino acids. Germline V lookup: CDR1 SGHVS, CDR2 FNYEAQ. V dropped 5 bases and J dropped 6; count of bases not matched to a gene: 7. The CDR3 sequence: CASSRRDRSNSPLHF. The CDR3 DNA sequence: TGTGCCAGCAGCCGACGGGACAGAAGTAATTCACCCCTCCACTTT.

This clone was counted once. The chain carries TRBV5-1 and TRBJ1-2; TRBD1 is a possible D gene (5 bases). The germline V and J ends were trimmed by 4 bases and 1 base, with 11 bases remaining between them. In germline, CDR1 is SGHRS, CDR2 YFSETQ. The CDR3 runs to 14 residues. This CDR3 reads CASSRRDSNYGYTF. The CDR3 coding sequence is TGCGCCAGCAGCCGTAGAGACAGTAACTATGGCTACACCTTC.

This clone was counted once. The chain is built from TRBV7-9 and TRBJ2-7; TRBD2 agrees at 11 bases. Trimming cost V 5 bases and J 5 bases; bases outside gene matches: 11. The CDR3 runs to 16 residues. CDR1 is SEHNR, CDR2 FQNEAQ, per germline (reference sequence). The CDR3 protein is CASSHPGLAEPHEQYF. DNA for the CDR3: TGTGCCAGCAGCCACCCGGGACTAGCGGAACCGCACGAGCAGTACTTC.

The CDR3 loop reads CASSSRTGLGNTIYF. CDR3 coding DNA: TGTGCCAGCAGTTCCAGGACAGGGCTGGGAAACACCATATATTTT. The gene calls are TRBV6-5 and TRBJ1-3, with 8 bases aligning to TRBD1. V gave up 4 bases and J gave up 4 bases; unmatched junction bases: 6. The CDR3 sequence is 15 residues long. Germline assignment: CDR1 MNHEY and CDR2 SVGAGI.